The TCR beta chain under discussion was sequenced for a study of blood T cell repertoires in COVID-19. The wider study: Samples representing acute and convalescent COVID-19 were sourced from the United States, Italy and Spain.

Germline CDR1 and CDR2: GTSNPN and SVGIG (reference sequence). V was pared by 2 bases and J by 0 bases, with 13 bases of the junction left unmatched. This CDR3 contains 19 residues. This table comes from immunoSEQ multiplex PCR, and its TCRdb copy is limited to in-frame clones, with some not included. The sample records hundreds of thousands of clones, around 85% being singletons. This receptor was taken from a man aged 35-49 years with acute or convalescent COVID-19. Sequenced sample: peripheral blood. The J gene is TRBJ2-6, the V gene TRBV30; 7 bases align to TRBD2. CDR3 DNA sequence: TGTGCCTGGAGTCAAGCGGGACTTCCTTCCCCCTCTGGGGCCAACGTCCTGACTTTC. This sequence encodes CAWSQAGLPSPSGANVLTF.